This T cell receptor beta chain comes out of a study of post-analysis software for immune sequencing data (dated by TCRdb to the mid-2010s). About the investigation overall: Recorded disease courses included relapsing-remitting, secondary progressive and progressive-relapsing multiple sclerosis, with some patients lacking subtype annotation. The patient repertoires were set against under 13 previously published healthy control repertoires from donors whose ages ranged from roughly 6 to 27 years. A subset of samples was prepared in parallel using single-end sample barcoding, then pooled and co-amplified after Illumina adapter ligation.

To demonstrate the VDJtools post-analysis software, TCR beta repertoires were profiled from the peripheral blood of 13 young patients with multiple sclerosis. The multiple sclerosis patients were children and adolescents ranging in age from about 6 to 17 years. General conclusions and limits of the study: The control group was slightly older than the multiple sclerosis patient group. Strong co-clustering of samples prepared in the same batch was shown by direct clustering with F measure, prompting a batch-effect correction. Compared with controls, multiple sclerosis patients had significantly lower normalized Chao1 diversity, a finding suggesting substantial peripheral T-cell clonal expansion. About 5 TRBV segments, including TRBV5-6, TRBV5-1 and TRBV20-1, were significantly more frequent in patients than controls.

Receptor libraries were prepared by PCR. Sequencing took place on an Illumina HiSeq 2500. Unique molecular identifiers were incorporated into TCR beta cDNA libraries to reduce PCR and sequencing biases. Roughly 0.5 million cDNA molecules were obtained per 1 to 10 million input T cells, so each molecule approximated one T cell. The patient libraries were prepared and sequenced using the same protocol as the earlier healthy control dataset. Samples belonging to the same batch were prepared together, multiplexed and sequenced on a shared HiSeq lane. The authors' pipeline ran thus. MIGEC handled the raw barcoded reads, throwing out single-read molecular identifier groups before consensus assembly and CDR3 extraction. Clonotype tables were post-analysed with VDJtools, and diversity was normalized by down-sampling all datasets to the smallest sample size. In repertoire overlap clustering, CDR3 amino acid sequences, but not nucleotide sequences, were matched to correct batch-related cross-sample contamination. The raw public reads went through TCRdb reprocessing: fastp at Q25, MiXCR clone calling, in-frame beta chains kept. CDR3 protein duplicates are merged, each entry listing the most common genes and DNA. TCRdb, not the authors, supplied the V and J calls. The table for this sample lists roughly 800,000 distinct CDR3 sequences; less than 35% of them were counted only once. Approximately 0.55% of the sample comes from the top ten.

Sequences DFQATT (CDR1) and SNEGSKA (CDR2) are obtained from the germline V gene (reference sequence). Reading from cysteine to phenylalanine, the CDR3 counts 13 amino acids. Solely the CDR3 DNA is kept, with 39 bases framed from the first base. Trimming at the junction amounts to 3 bases on V and 11 bases on J, and the germline ends lie 19 bases apart. In the case of this clonotype: Its antigen is still unknown. No quality values exist for individual bases; no much larger clone is one base distant.

Rearrangement joined TRBV20-1 to TRBJ2-5; TRBD1 is perhaps the D gene, given 5 matching bases. The sequencing input was blood. The clonotype originates from a girl aged 10 to 17 with multiple sclerosis. The CDR3 protein is CSASGQVGHEQYF. The sequence in DNA is TGCAGTGCTAGTGGTCAGGTGGGGCATGAGCAGTACTTC.